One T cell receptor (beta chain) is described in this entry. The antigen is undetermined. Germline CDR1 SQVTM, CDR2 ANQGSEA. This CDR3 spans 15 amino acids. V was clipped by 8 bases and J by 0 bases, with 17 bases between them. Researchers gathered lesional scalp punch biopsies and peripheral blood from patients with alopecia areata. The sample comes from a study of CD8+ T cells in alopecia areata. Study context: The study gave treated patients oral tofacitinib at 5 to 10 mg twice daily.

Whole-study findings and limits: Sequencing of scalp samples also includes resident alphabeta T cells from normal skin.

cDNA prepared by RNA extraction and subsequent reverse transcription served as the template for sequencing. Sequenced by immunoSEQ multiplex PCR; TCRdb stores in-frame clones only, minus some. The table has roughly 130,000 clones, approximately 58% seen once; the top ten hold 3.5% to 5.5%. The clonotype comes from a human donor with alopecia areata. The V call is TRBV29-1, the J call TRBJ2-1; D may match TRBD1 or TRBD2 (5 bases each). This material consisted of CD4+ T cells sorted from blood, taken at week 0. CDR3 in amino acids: CSTGPYLSSYNEQFF. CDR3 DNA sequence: TGCAGCACGGGACCGTACCTTAGCTCCTACAATGAGCAGTTCTTC.